The rows below give T cell receptor beta chains drawn from one sample of a study of control samples from healthy donors and cancer patients. Assay used: immunoSEQ multiplex PCR; TCRdb lists only in-frame clones, some missing. The table lists approximately 81,000 clones, around 94% of them singletons, with about 5% in the top ten. The material sequenced was blood. Source of these receptors: a woman between 18 and 30 years old in good health. Each CDR3 is given with its conserved first and last residue. Each record gives: J gene, clone size, D gene, V gene, CDR3 protein, CDR3 DNA. The D gene is left open where the match is weak. Not all rows give a size; the values are once, few, many and, for expanded clones, a class.

J: TRBJ1-6; size: -; D: -; V: TRBV7-2; CDR3: CASRPWGDNSPLHF; DNA: TGTGCCAGCCGACCTTGGGGAGATAATTCACCCCTCCACTTT
J: TRBJ1-5; size: -; D: -; V: TRBV23-1; CDR3: CASRPDWVEEPQHF; DNA: TGCGCCAGCAGACCTGATTGGGTGGAGGAGCCCCAGCATTTT
J: TRBJ1-4; size: -; D: -; V: TRBV27; CDR3: CASSSMTVRGGGEKLFF; DNA: TGTGCCAGCAGTTCGATGACAGTTCGAGGGGGTGGAGAAAAACTGTTTTTT
J: TRBJ2-3; size: -; D: -; V: TRBV9; CDR3: CASSVSERADTQYF; DNA: TGTGCCAGCAGCGTTTCCGAGCGTGCAGATACGCAGTATTTT
J: TRBJ2-3; size: -; D: -; V: TRBV7-9; CDR3: CASSPTQMRRDNTDTQYF; DNA: TGTGCCAGCAGCCCAACCCAGATGAGGCGGGATAACACAGATACGCAGTATTTT
J: TRBJ2-2; size: -; D: TRBD2; V: TRBV3-1/TRBV3-2; CDR3: CASSQGKLAGVTGELFF; DNA: TGTGCCAGCAGCCAAGGAAAACTAGCGGGAGTCACCGGGGAGCTGTTTTTT
J: TRBJ2-3; size: -; D: -; V: TRBV5-1; CDR3: CASAMNTDTQYF; DNA: TGCGCCAGCGCGATGAACACAGATACGCAGTATTTT
J: TRBJ2-3; size: -; D: -; V: TRBV10-3; CDR3: CAISAPSGSTDTQYF; DNA: TGTGCCATCAGTGCTCCCAGCGGGAGCACAGATACGCAGTATTTT
J: TRBJ2-7; size: -; D: TRBD1; V: TRBV7-8; CDR3: CASSFQGATEQYF; DNA: TGTGCCAGCAGCTTCCAGGGGGCGACCGAGCAGTACTTC
J: TRBJ1-4; size: -; D: -; V: TRBV7-2; CDR3: CASSLYGGHEKLFF; DNA: TGTGCCAGCAGCTTATACGGGGGTCATGAAAAACTGTTTTTT
J: TRBJ2-7; size: -; D: -; V: TRBV5-1; CDR3: CASSLLFTAYEQYF; DNA: TGCGCCAGCAGCTTGCTGTTCACGGCCTACGAGCAGTACTTC
J: TRBJ2-6; size: -; D: -; V: TRBV7-8; CDR3: CASSLVLGSSGANVLTF; DNA: TGTGCCAGCAGCTTAGTCTTAGGGAGCTCTGGGGCCAACGTCCTGACTTTC
J: TRBJ2-7; size: -; D: -; V: TRBV19; CDR3: CASSRMGLPYEQYF; DNA: TGTGCCAGTAGTAGGATGGGACTTCCATACGAGCAGTACTTC
J: TRBJ2-7; size: -; D: -; V: TRBV21-1; CDR3: CASSKGLAGTYEQYF; DNA: TGTGCCAGCAGCAAGGGACTAGCGGGTACCTACGAGCAGTACTTC
J: TRBJ1-1; size: -; D: -; V: TRBV5-1; CDR3: CASSLPGANTEAFF; DNA: TGCGCCAGCAGCTTGCCGGGGGCAAACACTGAAGCTTTCTTT
J: TRBJ2-7; size: -; D: TRBD2; V: TRBV27; CDR3: CAAGGVEQYF; DNA: TGTGCCGCCGGGGGGGTCGAGCAGTACTTC
J: TRBJ1-1; size: -; D: -; V: TRBV2; CDR3: CASSGYRVGTEAFF; DNA: TGTGCCAGCAGTGGCTACAGGGTCGGCACTGAAGCTTTCTTT
J: TRBJ2-3; size: -; D: TRBD1; V: TRBV7-3; CDR3: CASSMTGGGRTDTQYF; DNA: TGTGCCAGCAGCATGACAGGGGGCGGGAGGACAGATACGCAGTATTTT
J: TRBJ2-7; size: -; D: -; V: TRBV27; CDR3: CASSSALEYEQYF; DNA: TGTGCCAGCAGCTCCGCCCTGGAATACGAGCAGTACTTC
J: TRBJ1-2; size: -; D: TRBD1; V: TRBV2; CDR3: CASRGTGLNYGYTF; DNA: TGTGCCAGCAGGGGGACAGGGTTGAACTATGGCTACACCTTC
J: TRBJ1-5; size: -; D: -; V: TRBV6-2/TRBV6-3; CDR3: CASSPRPRGSPNQPQHF; DNA: TGTGCCAGCAGCCCACGCCCTCGGGGAAGCCCTAATCAGCCCCAGCATTTT
J: TRBJ1-2; size: -; D: TRBD1; V: TRBV15; CDR3: CATSRRQGPSANYGYTF; DNA: TGTGCCACCAGCAGAAGACAGGGGCCGAGTGCGAACTATGGCTACACCTTC
J: TRBJ1-1; size: -; D: -; V: TRBV5-5; CDR3: CASTFTENTEAFF; DNA: TGTGCCAGTACCTTTACAGAGAACACTGAAGCTTTCTTT
J: TRBJ1-2; size: -; D: -; V: TRBV28; CDR3: CASSSVGSRYGYTF; DNA: TGTGCCAGCAGTTCCGTTGGCTCGCGCTATGGCTACACCTTC
J: TRBJ2-1; size: once; D: TRBD1; V: TRBV7-9; CDR3: CASTRGTGENEQFF; DNA: TGTGCCAGCACCCGAGGGACAGGGGAAAATGAGCAGTTCTTC
J: TRBJ2-3; size: -; D: TRBD2; V: TRBV6-2/TRBV6-3; CDR3: CASSYVQREGRDTQYF; DNA: TGTGCCAGCAGTTACGTCCAGCGGGAGGGCCGGGATACGCAGTATTTT
J: TRBJ1-2; size: -; D: -; V: TRBV19; CDR3: CASSPTSWSGYTF; DNA: TGTGCCAGTAGTCCGACCTCCTGGAGTGGCTACACCTTC
J: TRBJ1-3; size: -; D: -; V: TRBV28; CDR3: CASQQGYGNTIYF; DNA: TGTGCCAGCCAACAGGGTTACGGAAACACCATATATTTT
J: TRBJ2-1; size: -; D: TRBD2; V: TRBV7-6; CDR3: CASSLAFGFGTSDGNEQFF; DNA: TGTGCCAGCAGCTTAGCATTTGGCTTCGGGACTAGCGATGGGAATGAGCAGTTCTTC
J: TRBJ2-3; size: -; D: -; V: TRBV2; CDR3: CASSGTAWQYF; DNA: TGTGCCAGCAGTGGGACTGCATGGCAGTATTTT
J: TRBJ2-7; size: -; D: TRBD2; V: TRBV3-1/TRBV3-2; CDR3: CASSYRLAGENSYEQYF; DNA: TGTGCCAGCAGCTACCGACTAGCGGGGGAAAACTCCTACGAGCAGTACTTC
J: TRBJ2-7; size: -; D: TRBD1; V: TRBV5-6; CDR3: CASTMGDRSYEQYF; DNA: TGTGCCAGCACCATGGGGGACAGGAGCTACGAGCAGTACTTC
J: TRBJ2-1; size: -; D: TRBD2; V: TRBV6-5; CDR3: CASSYSPSGGRIEQFF; DNA: TGTGCCAGCAGTTACTCTCCTTCGGGAGGTAGAATTGAGCAGTTCTTC
J: TRBJ2-6; size: -; D: -; V: TRBV2; CDR3: CASSSRDSGANVLTF; DNA: TGTGCCAGCTCCTCACGGGACTCTGGGGCCAACGTCCTGACTTTC
J: TRBJ2-2; size: -; D: TRBD1; V: TRBV27; CDR3: CASSPTGGAITGELFF; DNA: TGTGCCAGCAGTCCGACAGGGGGCGCGATCACCGGGGAGCTGTTTTTT
J: TRBJ2-7; size: -; D: -; V: TRBV3-1/TRBV3-2; CDR3: CASSQDRGSYEQYF; DNA: TGTGCCAGCAGCCAAGACAGGGGCTCCTACGAGCAGTACTTC
J: TRBJ2-7; size: -; D: -; V: TRBV5-1; CDR3: CASSVSSYEQYF; DNA: TGCGCCAGCAGCGTAAGCTCCTACGAGCAGTACTTC
J: TRBJ2-2; size: -; D: -; V: TRBV25-1; CDR3: CASILTDTGELFF; DNA: TGTGCCAGCATTTTGACAGACACCGGGGAGCTGTTTTTT
J: TRBJ2-3; size: -; D: -; V: TRBV11-1; CDR3: CASTYWGAGTDTQYF; DNA: TGTGCCAGCACCTACTGGGGGGCTGGCACAGATACGCAGTATTTT